Below are 30 T cell receptor beta chains sequenced from a single sample in a study of radiotherapy plus CTLA-4 blockade in lung cancer (dated by TCRdb to the late 2010s). Libraries were made using the immunoSEQ multiplex PCR assay. The table comes from immuneACCESS by way of TCRdb, which keeps in-frame sequences with V and J called. Part of the clones is missing from these tables; in studies checked, under half for an unresolved V gene and the rest for unknown reasons. For this sample the table gives 86,000 or so clones, of which 60% to 85% were detected only once. The biggest ten clones account for 4% of the sample. Sample: peripheral blood, taken from a patient treated with radiotherapy plus ipilimumab. These receptors were collected from a human donor with non-small cell lung cancer who had a partial response to radiotherapy plus ipilimumab. Some clones in this sample may be carry-over from other donors' samples.

The rearrangement uses TRBV7-6 and TRBJ2-1, with 12 bases that match TRBD2. This CDR3 spans 15 amino acids. Trimming took 5 bases from V and 4 from J; bases not matched to a gene: 3. The V gene's germline CDR1 is SGHVS and CDR2 FNYEAQ. The CDR3 DNA reads TGTGCCAGCAGCAGCGGACTAGCGGGGTACAATGAGCAGTTCTTC. It yields the protein CASSSGLAGYNEQFF.

This sequence joins TRBV6-1 and TRBJ1-1, with TRBD1 matching over 8 bases. CDR3 size: 14 residues. From germline, CDR1 is MNHNS and CDR2 SASEGT. J was trimmed by 1 base and V by 4 bases; bases with no gene match: 2. The CDR3: CASSGGTGNTEAFF. CDR3 in DNA: TGTGCCAGCAGTGGGGGGACAGGGAACACTGAAGCTTTCTTT.

This chain joins TRBV19 and TRBJ1-5, with D uncertain. The V gene's germline CDR1 is LNHDA and CDR2 SQIVND (reference sequence). Trimming shortened V by 7 bases and J by 0 bases, and 10 bases separated the two germline ends. The CDR3 length is 14 residues. This CDR3 is CASTLGVSNQPQHF. The CDR3 nucleotides read TGTGCCAGTACCCTCGGGGTTAGCAATCAGCCCCAGCATTTT.

The chain is built from TRBV2 and TRBJ2-3; 14 nucleotides align to TRBD2. CDR3 size: 15 residues. CDR1 SNHLY and CDR2 FYNNEI come from the germline V gene. Germline trimming cut 6 bases from V and 8 bases from J; bases unmatched to any gene: 7. The CDR3 DNA sequence: TGTGCCAGCAGAGGACTAGCGGGAGGTGAGGGTACGCAGTATTTT. Amino acid sequence: CASRGLAGGEGTQYF.

This sequence joins TRBV7-3 and TRBJ1-5; weak D call: TRBD1 (5 bases). Per the germline V gene, CDR1 is SGHTA and CDR2 is FQGTGA. CDR3 length equals 13 residues. Trimming pared 1 base from V and 8 bases from J, leaving 9 bases between. The CDR3 DNA is TGTGCCAGCAGCTTAAATTGGGGGGAGCCCCAGCATTTT. Protein product: CASSLNWGEPQHF. The full variable domain, its missing parts supplied by reference TRBV7-3 and TRBJ1-5, is GAGVSQTPSNKVTEKGKYVELRCDPISGHTALYWYRQSLGQGPEFLIYFQGTGAADDSGLPNDRFFAVRPEGSVSTLKIQRTERGDSAVYLCASSLNWGEPQHFGDGTRLSIL.

V and J are TRBV6-5 and TRBJ2-7; no clear D. This CDR3 region has 13 residues. In germline, CDR1 is MNHEY, CDR2 SVGAGI. V shed 6 bases and J shed 3 bases, with 12 bases lying between them. The CDR3 DNA follows: TGTGCCAGCAGCGAGTCGTTCAACTACGAGCAGTACTTC. Translated, it gives CASSESFNYEQYF.

This chain links TRBV19 with TRBJ1-5; TRBD1 matches at 8 bases. Looked up from germline, CDR1 is LNHDA and CDR2 is SQIVND (reference sequence). With 5 bases clipped from V and 7 bases from J, the junction kept 7 bases outside the gene matches. This CDR3 has 14 amino acids. The CDR3 sequence: CASSPAGGGQPQHF. DNA for the CDR3: TGTGCCAGTAGTCCCGCAGGGGGCGGGCAGCCCCAGCATTTT. Variable domain in full (rest from reference TRBV19 and TRBJ1-5): DGGITQSPKYLFRKEGQNVTLSCEQNLNHDAMYWYRQDPGQGLRLIYYSQIVNDFQKGDIAEGYSVSREKKESFPLTVTSAQKNPTAFYLCASSPAGGGQPQHFGDGTRLSIL.

The sample holds a few counts of this clone. The chain has TRBV10-2 and TRBJ2-7; TRBD1 matches 9 bases. The CDR3 has 14 residues. CDR1 is WSHSY and CDR2 is SAAADI in the germline V gene. The junction had 5 bases not matched to a gene; V was cut back by 6 bases and J by 2 bases. CDR3 sequence: CASRTGTGTYEQYF. For the CDR3, the DNA is TGCGCCAGCAGAACCGGGACAGGGACCTACGAGCAGTACTTC.

This chain links TRBV19 with TRBJ1-5, with 8 bases lining up with TRBD1. CDR1 LNHDA and CDR2 SQIVND come from the germline V gene (reference sequence). J lost 0 bases, V lost 4 bases, and 5 bases had no gene match. The CDR3 has 16 amino acids. CDR3 nucleotide sequence: TGTGCCAGTAGTACCGACAGGGGATATAGCAATCAGCCCCAGCATTTT. Translated, it gives CASSTDRGYSNQPQHF.

The genes are TRBV18 and TRBJ1-1, with TRBD1 matching over 9 bases. This CDR3 has 14 residues. CDR1 and CDR2 from the germline V gene are KGHSH and LQKENI. The J segment lost 0 bases and the V segment lost 6 bases, leaving 2 bases of the junction unmatched. CDR3 DNA: TGTGCCAGCTCGGGGACAGGGATGAACACTGAAGCTTTCTTT. Protein: CASSGTGMNTEAFF.

The gene calls are TRBV16 and TRBJ1-3; a weak D match, TRBD1 (6 bases). The V and J ends lost 4 bases and 2 bases respectively, with 9 bases between them. The CDR3 is 14 amino acids. The germline V gene has CDR1 KGHSY and CDR2 FQNENV. For the CDR3, the DNA is TGTGCCAGCAGCCCTAGGACAGCTGGAAACACCATATATTTT. This encodes CASSPRTAGNTIYF.

This clone has just a few counts. The gene calls are TRBV7-9 and TRBJ2-3; no reliable D call. This CDR3 has 15 amino acids. Germline lookup yields CDR1 SEHNR and CDR2 FQNEAQ (reference sequence). V shed 1 base and J shed 3 bases, with 11 bases lying between them. The CDR3 DNA reads TGTGCCAGCAGCTTAGATAGCTCCTCGACAGATACGCAGTATTTT. Translation gives CASSLDSSSTDTQYF.

This sequence joins TRBV6-1 and TRBJ1-4, with 8 bases matching TRBD1. The CDR3 contains 15 residues. Germline V gives CDR1 MNHNS, CDR2 SASEGT. With V trimmed by 2 bases and J by 1 base, 0 bases remained unmatched. The CDR3 is CASSETGGTNEKLFF. CDR3 nucleotide sequence: TGTGCCAGCAGTGAAACAGGGGGAACTAATGAAAAACTGTTTTTT.

The CDR3 sequence is CASSIIPVDSPLHF. The CDR3 DNA is TGTGCCAGTAGTATAATTCCGGTTGATTCACCCCTCCACTTT. The genes are TRBV19 and TRBJ1-6, with D hard to call. The CDR3 contains 14 residues. Trimming took off 2 bases at V and 8 bases at J, with 10 bases between the two ends. Germline V gene lookup returns CDR1 LNHDA and CDR2 SQIVND (reference sequence).

The chain combines TRBV10-1 with TRBJ2-2; TRBD1 agrees at 10 bases. There are 16 residues in the CDR3. Trimming at V came to 0 bases and at J to 3 bases, leaving 1 base not matched to a gene. Germline CDR1 reads WNHNN; CDR2 reads SYGVQD (reference sequence). Written as DNA, the CDR3 is TGCGCCAGCAGTGAGTCGGGGACAGGGGACACCGGGGAGCTGTTTTTT. Translated: CASSESGTGDTGELFF.

This clone occurred a few times. The chain links TRBV10-1 to TRBJ1-5; the D gene is possibly TRBD1 (6 bases). V lost 7 bases, J lost 6 bases, and 13 bases lay in between. This CDR3 is 13 amino acids long. Per the germline V gene, CDR1 is WNHNN and CDR2 is SYGVQD (reference sequence). CDR3 DNA: TGCGCCAGCACTTACAGGGCGCGTCAGCCCCAGCATTTT. Protein sequence: CASTYRARQPQHF.

This clone has only one observation. The chain couples TRBV6-6 to TRBJ1-2, with a weak D call TRBD1 (5 bases). The CDR3 is 14 amino acids. Trimming shortened V by 2 bases and J by 4 bases, and 11 bases separated the two germline ends. Germline V gene data show CDR1 as MNHNY and CDR2 as SVGAGI (reference sequence). The CDR3 region has the DNA TGTGCCAGCAGTTACGCGGACATCGTCTATGGCTACACCTTC. Its translation: CASSYADIVYGYTF.

The rearrangement uses TRBV7-2 and TRBJ2-5; weak D call: TRBD2 (7 bases). V dropped 8 bases and J dropped 5 bases, with 18 bases sitting between them. Looked up from germline, CDR1 is SGHTA and CDR2 is FQGNSA. The CDR3 sequence is 14 residues long. CDR3 sequence reads: CASRPGGAVETQYF. In DNA form, the CDR3 reads TGTGCCAGCCGCCCGGGGGGCGCTGTTGAGACCCAGTACTTC.

The rearrangement joins TRBV5-1 to TRBJ2-1, with 11 bases fitting TRBD2. This CDR3 is 16 amino acids long. V lost 4 bases to trimming and J lost 4 bases; unmatched junction nucleotides: 7. Germline CDR1 reads SGHRS; CDR2 reads YFSETQ. The CDR3 DNA reads as TGCGCCAGCAGCCCCCCTAGCGGGGGGCGGTACAATGAGCAGTTCTTC. This encodes CASSPPSGGRYNEQFF.

The chain couples TRBV19 to TRBJ2-7; possible D gene TRBD2, 5 bases. From germline, CDR1 is LNHDA and CDR2 SQIVND (reference sequence). The CDR3 is made up of 14 amino acids. V gave up 6 bases and J gave up 0 bases, with 12 bases separating them. This CDR3 reads CASSLDRGSYEQYF. CDR3 nucleotide sequence: TGTGCCAGTAGCCTGGACCGGGGCTCCTACGAGCAGTACTTC.

This clone turned up a few times. The chain is built from TRBV6-5 and TRBJ2-2; D is unclear. CDR1 MNHEY and CDR2 SVGAGI come from the germline V gene. Trimming stripped 2 bases from V and 8 bases from J, with 6 bases between. The CDR3 loop spans 12 amino acids. CDR3 amino acids: CASSYTVGELFF. CDR3 nucleotides: TGTGCCAGCAGTTACACAGTAGGGGAGCTGTTTTTT.

In nucleotides, the CDR3 is TGTGCCAGCATGGCCCACAGGGACTATGGCTACACCTTC. Its protein is CASMAHRDYGYTF. The rearrangement uses TRBV27 and TRBJ1-2; D perhaps matches TRBD1 (6 bases). The V gene's germline CDR1 is MNHEY and CDR2 SMNVEV (reference sequence). V gave up 7 bases and J gave up 3 bases, with 12 bases separating them. The CDR3 contains 13 residues.

This clone appeared a few times. The chain uses TRBV5-1 and TRBJ2-1; D uncertain. V lost 3 bases and J lost 0, with 7 bases in between. The germline CDR1 and CDR2 sequences are SGHRS and YFSETQ. This CDR3 region has 14 residues. CDR3 in DNA: TGCGCCAGCAGCTCTCACATCTCCTACAATGAGCAGTTCTTC. This encodes CASSSHISYNEQFF.

Only one count was recorded for this clone. The V and J genes are TRBV28 and TRBJ1-2; 7 bases fit TRBD1. Trimming removed 7 bases from V and 0 bases from J; junction bases left unmatched: 8. From germline, CDR1 is MDHEN and CDR2 SYDVKM. The CDR3 runs 15 residues. The CDR3 nucleotides read TGTGCCAGCAACGACCGGGACAGCTCTAACTATGGCTACACCTTC. Residues: CASNDRDSSNYGYTF.

V usage is TRBV7-8 and J usage is TRBJ1-5, with D possibly TRBD1 on 5 matching bases. V lost 5 bases, J lost 4 bases, and 9 bases lay in between. The CDR3 is made up of 13 amino acids. In germline, CDR1 is SGHVS, CDR2 FQNEAQ. CDR3 amino acids: CASSAQGNQPQHF. CDR3 coding DNA: TGTGCCAGCAGCGCTCAGGGAAATCAGCCCCAGCATTTT.

This chain links TRBV7-9 with TRBJ1-2; D call uncertain. The CDR3 consists of 16 residues. Germline CDR1 reads SEHNR; CDR2 reads FQNEAQ (reference sequence). The ends were cut back, 0 bases at V and 6 bases at J, with 17 bases in the middle. This CDR3 reads CASSLAPRVLGDGYTF. The CDR3 DNA is TGTGCCAGCAGCTTAGCCCCCCGGGTCCTCGGGGATGGCTACACCTTC.

The rearrangement joins TRBV5-8 to TRBJ1-2; a weak D match, TRBD1 (6 bases). This CDR3 has 14 amino acids. The germline V gene encodes CDR1 SGHTS and CDR2 YDEGEE. The germline V and J ends were trimmed by 4 bases and 6 bases, with 16 bases remaining between them. CDR3 protein: CASSRTNNRDGYTF. The CDR3 nucleotides read TGTGCCAGCAGCAGAACTAACAACAGGGATGGCTACACCTTC.

The chain recombines TRBV11-2 with TRBJ2-3, with a weak D call TRBD2 (5 bases). V lost 1 base and J lost 0, with 11 bases in between. The CDR3 extends over 16 amino acids. Germline assignment: CDR1 SGHAT and CDR2 FQNNGV. In nucleotides, the CDR3 is TGTGCCAGCAGCTTAGCGGGGTCGTATAGCACAGATACGCAGTATTTT. This gives the protein CASSLAGSYSTDTQYF.

The rearrangement joins TRBV5-1 to TRBJ2-2; 13 bases align to TRBD2. This CDR3 is built from 17 residues. V lost 0 bases and J lost 6; bases outside the gene matches: 5. Germline-derived CDR1 and CDR2 are SGHRS and YFSETQ. The CDR3: CASSLGTSGSIPGELFF. The CDR3 nucleotides read TGCGCCAGCAGCTTGGGGACTAGCGGGAGTATCCCCGGGGAGCTGTTTTTT.

V usage is TRBV7-3 and J usage is TRBJ2-3; 8 bases line up with TRBD2. Germline assignment: CDR1 SGHTA and CDR2 FQGTGA. CDR3 size: 16 residues. With V trimmed by 1 base and J by 6 bases, 9 bases remained unmatched. The CDR3 here is CASSLKAGGRGDTQYF. The CDR3 DNA reads TGTGCCAGCAGCTTAAAGGCGGGGGGAAGAGGGGATACGCAGTATTTT.